A selection of T cell receptor beta chains follows, all from one sample in a study of blood T cell repertoires in COVID-19. The method was immunoSEQ multiplex PCR; TCRdb's version includes in-frame clones alone and lacks a portion of them. This sample carries approximately 200,000 clones, more than 75% of them seen once, and the ten largest clones take around 1%. The sequencing input was peripheral blood. These receptors all come from a man between 35 and 55 years old with acute or convalescent COVID-19. The CDR3 runs from the conserved cysteine through the conserved F or W. A D gene is named only where the DNA matches it firmly. Some rows have no size entry. The others give once, few or many, or a class for an expanded clone.

clone size	V gene	D gene	J gene	CDR3 protein	CDR3 DNA
NA	TRBV5-4	NA	TRBJ2-1	CASREGGGVGNEQFF	TGTGCCAGCAGGGAAGGAGGCGGGGTTGGCAATGAGCAGTTCTTC
once	TRBV29-1	TRBD2	TRBJ2-5	CSVARLAQLGETQYF	TGCAGCGTTGCGAGACTAGCCCAGTTGGGGGAGACCCAGTACTTC
NA	TRBV2	TRBD1	TRBJ1-2	CASILEDRVQGYTF	TGTGCCAGCATCTTGGAGGACAGGGTACAGGGCTACACCTTC
NA	TRBV2	NA	TRBJ2-7	CASKEGRGYEQYF	TGTGCCAGCAAGGAGGGGCGCGGGTACGAGCAGTACTTC
NA	TRBV7-2	NA	TRBJ1-6	CASSSSGDNSPLHF	TGTGCCAGCAGCTCATCGGGGGATAATTCACCCCTCCACTTT
NA	TRBV28	NA	TRBJ1-1	CASGTSAGLTEAFF	TGTGCCAGCGGCACATCGGCGGGGCTCACTGAAGCTTTCTTT
NA	TRBV4-3	NA	TRBJ2-2	CASSPAWKGLNTGELFF	TGCGCCAGCAGCCCCGCTTGGAAGGGGCTAAACACCGGGGAGCTGTTTTTT
NA	TRBV6-5	NA	TRBJ1-6	CASSYSLPYSPLHF	TGTGCCAGCAGTTACTCGCTACCCTATTCACCCCTCCACTTT
NA	TRBV5-1	NA	TRBJ1-1	CASSVQGTDTEAFF	TGCGCCAGCAGCGTACAGGGAACGGACACTGAAGCTTTCTTT
NA	TRBV30	NA	TRBJ1-1	CAALGGTEAFF	TGTGCCGCCCTGGGGGGCACTGAAGCTTTCTTT
once	TRBV11-2	TRBD2	TRBJ2-4	CASSLERGGFKNIQYF	TGTGCCAGCAGCTTGGAGCGGGGGGGTTTCAAAAACATTCAGTACTTC
NA	TRBV9	TRBD2	TRBJ2-1	CASSSRGGLSYNEQFF	TGTGCCAGCAGCTCCCGCGGGGGTCTATCCTACAATGAGCAGTTCTTC
NA	TRBV6-2/TRBV6-3	NA	TRBJ1-2	CASSPSGYHGYTF	TGTGCCAGCAGCCCATCAGGGTACCATGGCTACACCTTC
NA	TRBV6-1	NA	TRBJ1-2	CASSDRTPVAVMRDTF	TGTGCCAGCAGTGACAGGACGCCCGTCGCCGTTATGCGGGACACCTTC
NA	TRBV5-6	NA	TRBJ2-2	CASSLIAGLNTGELFF	TGTGCCAGCAGCTTGATCGCAGGGCTTAACACCGGGGAGCTGTTTTTT
NA	TRBV2	TRBD2	TRBJ2-3	CASSLRTSGGADTQYF	TGTGCCAGCAGTCTAAGGACTAGCGGGGGGGCAGATACGCAGTATTTT
NA	TRBV6-2/TRBV6-3	NA	TRBJ1-1	CASSYSDTVNTEAFF	TGTGCCAGCAGTTACTCCGACACCGTGAACACTGAAGCTTTCTTT
NA	TRBV3-1/TRBV3-2	NA	TRBJ2-5	CASSPRDNQQETQYF	TGTGCCAGCAGCCCCCGGGACAACCAACAAGAGACCCAGTACTTC